Listed below are T cell receptor beta chains from one sample, sequenced in a study of cytomegalovirus exposure and HLA in healthy donors. Repertoires were generated with immunoSEQ multiplex PCR, while TCRdb's copy carries only in-frame clones and drops some. The top ten clones hold 13% to 15% of a sample with 150,000 to 200,000 clones, 75% to 80% of them seen once. The sequenced material came from PBMCs. The receptors derive from a woman in her twenties or thirties in good health and CMV-seropositive. Both conserved end residues are part of each CDR3. The order of the fields is D gene, J gene, clone size, V gene, CDR3 length, CDR3 DNA, CDR3 protein. D genes are given only for firm matches. Not all rows give a size; the values are once, few, many and, for expanded clones, a class.

D gene: TRBD1; J gene: TRBJ1-5; clone size: NA; V gene: TRBV6-1; CDR3 length: 15; CDR3 DNA: TGTGCCAGCAGTCCTGACAGGGACATCAATCAGCCCCAGCATTTT; CDR3 protein: CASSPDRDINQPQHF
D gene: TRBD2; J gene: TRBJ2-1; clone size: few; V gene: TRBV4-1; CDR3 length: 16; CDR3 DNA: TGCGCCAGCAGCCAAAGGCGACTAGCGGGGGTCAATGAGCAGTTCTTC; CDR3 protein: CASSQRRLAGVNEQFF
D gene: TRBD1; J gene: TRBJ2-2; clone size: few; V gene: TRBV4-3; CDR3 length: 18; CDR3 DNA: TGCGCCAGCAGCCAGAGTTCCTCGGGACAGGGGGGAACCGGGGAGCTGTTTTTT; CDR3 protein: CASSQSSSGQGGTGELFF
D gene: NA; J gene: TRBJ1-1; clone size: NA; V gene: TRBV6-6; CDR3 length: 13; CDR3 DNA: TGTGCCAGCAAGCAGGGATCTGGGACTGAAGCTTTCTTT; CDR3 protein: CASKQGSGTEAFF
D gene: NA; J gene: TRBJ1-2; clone size: NA; V gene: TRBV7-2; CDR3 length: 16; CDR3 DNA: TGTGCCAGCAGTCCCACCGGGACAAGAGCTAACTATGGCTACACCTTC; CDR3 protein: CASSPTGTRANYGYTF
D gene: NA; J gene: TRBJ1-4; clone size: few; V gene: TRBV4-2; CDR3 length: 14; CDR3 DNA: TGTGCCAGCAGTCGTACAGGGAGTTGGGAAAAACTGTTTTTT; CDR3 protein: CASSRTGSWEKLFF
D gene: NA; J gene: TRBJ2-7; clone size: NA; V gene: TRBV18; CDR3 length: 14; CDR3 DNA: TGTGCCAGCTCACCACCGTACGGGTACTACGAGCAGTACTTC; CDR3 protein: CASSPPYGYYEQYF
D gene: NA; J gene: TRBJ1-1; clone size: NA; V gene: TRBV29-1; CDR3 length: 11; CDR3 DNA: TGCAGCGTTCAGTGGAACACTGAAGCTTTCTTT; CDR3 protein: CSVQWNTEAFF
D gene: NA; J gene: TRBJ2-3; clone size: NA; V gene: TRBV6-4; CDR3 length: 17; CDR3 DNA: TGTGCCAGCAGTGCTTGGGACAAACTTCCTAGCACAGATACGCAGTATTTT; CDR3 protein: CASSAWDKLPSTDTQYF
D gene: NA; J gene: TRBJ1-6; clone size: few; V gene: TRBV2; CDR3 length: 16; CDR3 DNA: TGTGCCAGCAGTGCCGAGTCGACAGGTAGGGTATCACCCCTCCACTTT; CDR3 protein: CASSAESTGRVSPLHF
D gene: NA; J gene: TRBJ2-3; clone size: NA; V gene: TRBV19; CDR3 length: 17; CDR3 DNA: TGTGCCAGTACCGACTTGAGGGGGACCTTCAGGACAGATACGCAGTATTTT; CDR3 protein: CASTDLRGTFRTDTQYF
D gene: TRBD2; J gene: TRBJ2-3; clone size: NA; V gene: TRBV7-2; CDR3 length: 16; CDR3 DNA: TGTGCCAGCAGCTACGGTGGCGGGAGAAGCACAGATACGCAGTATTTT; CDR3 protein: CASSYGGGRSTDTQYF
D gene: TRBD2; J gene: TRBJ2-1; clone size: NA; V gene: TRBV7-9; CDR3 length: 18; CDR3 DNA: TGTGCCAGCAGCTTAAAAAGTCTGGGGACTAGCTCCTACAATGAGCAGTTCTTC; CDR3 protein: CASSLKSLGTSSYNEQFF
D gene: NA; J gene: TRBJ2-7; clone size: few; V gene: TRBV5-4; CDR3 length: 13; CDR3 DNA: TGTGCCAGCAGCCTAGACAGGGCGGGGGAGCAGTACTTC; CDR3 protein: CASSLDRAGEQYF
D gene: TRBD2; J gene: TRBJ2-1; clone size: NA; V gene: TRBV4-2; CDR3 length: 17; CDR3 DNA: TGTGCCAGCAGCCAAGTCGGCGGGGGGCAGGGAAACAATGAGCAGTTCTTC; CDR3 protein: CASSQVGGGQGNNEQFF
D gene: TRBD1; J gene: TRBJ2-7; clone size: NA; V gene: TRBV6-8; CDR3 length: 15; CDR3 DNA: TGTGCCAGCAGGAAGGAGCCGGGACAGGCGAGCGAGCAGTACTTC; CDR3 protein: CASRKEPGQASEQYF
D gene: NA; J gene: TRBJ1-1; clone size: NA; V gene: TRBV30; CDR3 length: 12; CDR3 DNA: TGTGCCTGGGGGGGGTTTAACACTGAAGCTTTCTTT; CDR3 protein: CAWGGFNTEAFF
D gene: NA; J gene: TRBJ2-5; clone size: NA; V gene: TRBV5-6; CDR3 length: 17; CDR3 DNA: TGTGCCAGCAGCTTGGGACGGATTGCGGTGTACCAAGAGACCCAGTACTTC; CDR3 protein: CASSLGRIAVYQETQYF
D gene: NA; J gene: TRBJ2-3; clone size: NA; V gene: TRBV5-1; CDR3 length: 11; CDR3 DNA: TGCGCCAGCAGCTTGGAGTTAGTTTGGTATTTT; CDR3 protein: CASSLELVWYF
D gene: NA; J gene: TRBJ1-1; clone size: NA; V gene: TRBV27; CDR3 length: 15; CDR3 DNA: TGTGCCAGCAGTTTATCCAGCGGGGTTCTCACTGAAGCTTTCTTT; CDR3 protein: CASSLSSGVLTEAFF
D gene: NA; J gene: TRBJ2-2; clone size: NA; V gene: TRBV28; CDR3 length: 15; CDR3 DNA: TGTGCCAGCAGTTTATGGACAGGGCGGGGCGGGGAGCTGTTTTTT; CDR3 protein: CASSLWTGRGGELFF
D gene: NA; J gene: TRBJ2-3; clone size: NA; V gene: TRBV5-6; CDR3 length: 12; CDR3 DNA: TGTGCCAGCAGCTCAGTGGGCGATACGCAGTATTTT; CDR3 protein: CASSSVGDTQYF